This T cell receptor (beta chain) was observed in a study of OX40 agonist ivuxolimab in advanced cancers. Study at large: Patients assigned to dose escalation were diagnosed with hepatocellular carcinoma, melanoma, renal cell or head and neck cancer.

Baseline, cycle 4 day 1, and cycle 7 day 1 were the blood sampling points. Some clones are missing from TCRdb's copy, which holds only in-frame ones; the method was immunoSEQ multiplex PCR. The table has some 62,000 clones, less than 85% seen once. This clone has just one count. Germline V gene sequence: CDR1 MDHEN, CDR2 SYDVKM. The V segment lost 9 bases and the J segment 3 bases; nucleotides outside the gene matches: 11. The CDR3 covers 16 residues. This receptor was obtained from an adult with an advanced solid tumor such as melanoma, head and neck, liver or kidney cancer. This sequence joins TRBV28 and TRBJ2-1; TRBD2 matches 10 bases. Specimen: CD4+ or CD8+ T cells sorted from blood, collected in a trial of the OX40 agonist ivuxolimab. The CDR3, as DNA: TGTGCCAGTCCGCCCCCCCTAGCGGGAGACTACAATGAGCAGTTCTTC. It specifies CASPPPLAGDYNEQFF. Full variable domain (missing parts from reference TRBV28 and TRBJ2-1): DVKVTQSSRYLVKRTGEKVFLECVQDMDHENMFWYRQDPGLGLRLIYFSYDVKMKEKGDIPEGYSVSREKKERFSLILESASTNQTSMYLCASPPPLAGDYNEQFFGPGTRLTVL.